Listed below are T cell receptor beta chains from one sample, sequenced in a study of CD8 T cells in ankylosing spondylitis. MiXCR, applied by TCRdb to the 5' RACE reads, yields one record per CDR3 protein. The table records under 300,000 distinct CDR3 sequences, about 10% of them present only once. Material: blood, either unsorted or a sorted T cell fraction (not recorded which). The receptors shown here come from a male donor with ankylosing spondylitis or in good health (not recorded which). Each CDR3 is given with its conserved first and last residue. A D gene is named only where the DNA matches it firmly. The listing skips clone size in some rows; elsewhere it reads once, few, many or a size class.

-	many	TRBV11-1	TRBJ1-1	CASSLFEAATEAFF	TGTGCCAGCAGCTTATTTGAGGCGGCCACTGAAGCTTTCTTT
TRBD2	many	TRBV28	TRBJ2-7	CASSALAGGPYEQYF	TGTGCCAGCAGTGCACTAGCGGGAGGGCCCTACGAGCAGTACTTC
-	many	TRBV7-6	TRBJ2-7	CASSLGHSYEQYF	TGTGCCAGCAGCTTGGGACATTCCTACGAGCAGTACTTC
-	many	TRBV6-1	TRBJ1-1	CASSPGEGGSTEAFF	TGTGCCAGCAGCCCCGGCGAAGGGGGAAGCACTGAAGCTTTCTTT
-	-	TRBV21-1	TRBJ2-1	CASIGSGRRNYNEQFF	TGTGCCAGCATTGGTAGCGGGAGAAGGAACTACAATGAGCAGTTCTTC
-	many	TRBV20-1	TRBJ1-5	CSALGTFGNQPQHF	TGCAGTGCCTTAGGGACATTTGGCAATCAGCCCCAGCATTTT
-	few	TRBV27	TRBJ1-1	CASRKMNTEAFF	TGTGCCAGCAGAAAAATGAACACTGAAGCTTTCTTT
-	once	TRBV20-1	TRBJ2-3	CSATQADTQYF	TGCAGTGCTACGCAAGCAGATACGCAGTATTTT
-	many	TRBV7-7	TRBJ1-4	CASSLEANEKLFF	TGTGCCAGCAGCTTAGAAGCTAATGAAAAACTGTTTTTT
-	-	TRBV9	TRBJ2-2	CASSEGPGELFF	TGTGCCAGCAGCGAGGGTCCCGGGGAGCTGTTTTTT